This TCR beta chain was captured in a study of response to subunit inactivated influenza vaccine. Points from the study as a whole: Researchers suggested that each seasonal influenza vaccination recruits few new T cells.

Germline CDR1 reads DFQATT; CDR2 reads SNEGSKA (reference sequence). J was trimmed by 4 bases and V by 6 bases; bases with no gene match: 14. The CDR3 covers 15 residues. TCRdb re-called the RT-PCR reads through MiXCR, storing one row per CDR3 protein. The data contain under 800,000 distinct CDR3 sequences, 11% to 15% of them singletons. This clonotype came up a few times. As yet, its antigen is unknown. This rearrangement joins TRBV20-1 to TRBJ2-7, with TRBD2 matching over 8 bases. The clonotype comes from a man aged 45-65 years who received an inactivated influenza vaccine. The input for sequencing was PBMCs from blood, taken about 14 days before vaccination. DNA for the CDR3: TGCAGTGCAACCCGCGCCGGGGGGGACGGGTACGAGCAGTACTTC. It specifies CSATRAGGDGYEQYF.